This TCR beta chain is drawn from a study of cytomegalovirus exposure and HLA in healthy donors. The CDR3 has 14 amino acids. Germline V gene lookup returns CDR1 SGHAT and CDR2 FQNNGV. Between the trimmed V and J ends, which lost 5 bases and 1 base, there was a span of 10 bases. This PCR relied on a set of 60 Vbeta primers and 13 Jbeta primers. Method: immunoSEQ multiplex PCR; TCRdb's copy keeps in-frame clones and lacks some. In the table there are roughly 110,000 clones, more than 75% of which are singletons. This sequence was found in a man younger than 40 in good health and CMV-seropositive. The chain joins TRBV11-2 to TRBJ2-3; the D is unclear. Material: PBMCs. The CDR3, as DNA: TGTGCCAGCAGCGCCGACTTAGGCACAGATACGCAGTATTTT. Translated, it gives CASSADLGTDTQYF.